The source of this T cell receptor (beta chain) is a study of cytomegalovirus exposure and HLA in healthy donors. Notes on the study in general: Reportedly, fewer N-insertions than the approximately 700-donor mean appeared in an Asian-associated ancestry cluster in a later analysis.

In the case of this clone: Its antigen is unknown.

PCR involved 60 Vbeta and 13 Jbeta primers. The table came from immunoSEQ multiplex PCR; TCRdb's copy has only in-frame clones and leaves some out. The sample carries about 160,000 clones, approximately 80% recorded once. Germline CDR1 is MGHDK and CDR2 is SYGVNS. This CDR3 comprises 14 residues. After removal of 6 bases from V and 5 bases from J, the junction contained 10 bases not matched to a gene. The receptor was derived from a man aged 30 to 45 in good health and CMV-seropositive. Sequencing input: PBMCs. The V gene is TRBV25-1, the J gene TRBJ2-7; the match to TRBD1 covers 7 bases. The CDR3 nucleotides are TGTGCCAGCAGCCAGACCCAGGACAGGAACGAGCAGTACTTC. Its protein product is CASSQTQDRNEQYF.